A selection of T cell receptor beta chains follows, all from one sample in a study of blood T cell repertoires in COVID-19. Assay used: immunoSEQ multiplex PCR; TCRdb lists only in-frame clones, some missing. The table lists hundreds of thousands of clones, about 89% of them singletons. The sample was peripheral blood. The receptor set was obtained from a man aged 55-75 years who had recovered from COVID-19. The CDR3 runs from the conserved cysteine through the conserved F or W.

CDR3: CASSPGTGGNGYTF; J: TRBJ1-2; V: TRBV5-1
CDR3: CASSLRGGTNEKLFF; J: TRBJ1-4; V: TRBV7-2
CDR3: CASSQGAPVYGYTF; J: TRBJ1-2; V: TRBV3-1/TRBV3-2
CDR3: CASSFAGAGSHEQFF; J: TRBJ2-1; V: TRBV5-6
CDR3: CASSLEQLYGYTF; J: TRBJ1-2; V: TRBV7-9
CDR3: CASSSVSGDRGNQPQHF; J: TRBJ1-5; V: TRBV7-2
CDR3: CASSQRGTGEKLFF; J: TRBJ1-4; V: TRBV3-1/TRBV3-2
CDR3: CASSLQGAFIHEQYF; J: TRBJ2-7; V: TRBV18
CDR3: CASTPAPASYEQYF; J: TRBJ2-7; V: TRBV6-5
CDR3: CASSDGDSFSGNTIYF; J: TRBJ1-3; V: TRBV25-1
CDR3: CASSKGEPPGTGELFF; J: TRBJ2-2; V: TRBV21-1
CDR3: CAISATGGYEQYF; J: TRBJ2-7; V: TRBV10-3
CDR3: CASDWGQGYGYTF; J: TRBJ1-2; V: TRBV28
CDR3: CASSIERLAGQETQYF; J: TRBJ2-5; V: TRBV19
CDR3: CASSQRQAQANEKLFF; J: TRBJ1-4; V: TRBV5-4
CDR3: CASSTGLTPYEQYF; J: TRBJ2-7; V: TRBV19
CDR3: CATSGTRSYNEQFF; J: TRBJ2-1; V: TRBV24-1
CDR3: CASSVEPQGNTIYF; J: TRBJ1-3; V: TRBV9
CDR3: CASSEGAGGIF; J: TRBJ2-1; V: TRBV2
CDR3: CASSFQGAGEQFF; J: TRBJ2-1; V: TRBV11-3
CDR3: CASSRAGIGEAFF; J: TRBJ1-1; V: TRBV5-1
CDR3: CASSLSRGLSSPLHF; J: TRBJ1-6; V: TRBV7-6
CDR3: CASRKTGKGYTF; J: TRBJ1-2; V: TRBV12-3/TRBV12-4
CDR3: CASSDKAAHGYTF; J: TRBJ1-2; V: TRBV25-1
CDR3: CASSLGTGGATNEKLFF; J: TRBJ1-4; V: TRBV7-6
CDR3: CASSSPGYGYTF; J: TRBJ1-2; V: TRBV5-1
CDR3: CASRRSGQGGHGYTF; J: TRBJ1-2; V: TRBV28
CDR3: CASSLKLEVTNYGYTF; J: TRBJ1-2; V: TRBV7-9
CDR3: CASSLKTGGHNQPQHF; J: TRBJ1-5; V: TRBV6-5
CDR3: CASSRDRGSVTQYF; J: TRBJ2-3; V: TRBV5-4
CDR3: CASSPGRGGYEQYF; J: TRBJ2-7; V: TRBV18
CDR3: CASKPFQLGQETQYF; J: TRBJ2-5; V: TRBV6-5
CDR3: CASKGQGSNQPQHF; J: TRBJ1-5; V: TRBV27
CDR3: CASSAGTGAYNSPLHF; J: TRBJ1-6; V: TRBV7-9
CDR3: CAIRSREGSTDTQYF; J: TRBJ2-3; V: TRBV10-3
CDR3: CASSLVRALTYEQYF; J: TRBJ2-7; V: TRBV27
CDR3: CASIGGPTGDQPQHF; J: TRBJ1-5; V: TRBV2
CDR3: CASSHRDRGGEQYF; J: TRBJ2-7; V: TRBV27
CDR3: CASNPSLGAATYEQYF; J: TRBJ2-7; V: TRBV28
CDR3: CASSRRGNTGELFF; J: TRBJ2-2; V: TRBV7-3
CDR3: CASSPTENYGYTF; J: TRBJ1-2; V: TRBV5-1